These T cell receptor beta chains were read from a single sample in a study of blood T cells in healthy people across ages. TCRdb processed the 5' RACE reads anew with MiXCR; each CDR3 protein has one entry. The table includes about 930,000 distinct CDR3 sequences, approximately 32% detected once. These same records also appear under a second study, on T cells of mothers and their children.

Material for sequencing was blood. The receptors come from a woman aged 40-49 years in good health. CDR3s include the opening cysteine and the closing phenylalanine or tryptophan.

CDR3aa: CASTESRSLGYEQYF
j_gene: TRBJ2-7
v_gene: TRBV7-2

CDR3aa: CASNIQRLTF
j_gene: TRBJ2-6
v_gene: TRBV7-9

CDR3aa: CASSALGEPQHF
j_gene: TRBJ1-5
v_gene: TRBV6-1

CDR3aa: CASSLRVGNGKLFF
j_gene: TRBJ1-4
v_gene: TRBV5-1

CDR3aa: CSVVSGGLFF
j_gene: TRBJ2-1
v_gene: TRBV29-1

CDR3aa: CASSTGQINSPLHF
j_gene: TRBJ1-6
v_gene: TRBV5-5

CDR3aa: CSARDPRGGDEQYF
j_gene: TRBJ2-7
v_gene: TRBV20-1

CDR3aa: CSVEEGTGNNEQFF
j_gene: TRBJ2-1
v_gene: TRBV29-1

CDR3aa: CASNLVPAGGVETQYF
j_gene: .
v_gene: TRBV7-9

CDR3aa: CSARDRSWETQYF
j_gene: TRBJ2-5
v_gene: TRBV20-1

CDR3aa: CSARDLGQGNQPQHF
j_gene: TRBJ1-5
v_gene: TRBV20-1

CDR3aa: CAIKTAGQDTQYF
j_gene: TRBJ2-3
v_gene: TRBV10-3

CDR3aa: CASSLRTDRAAGYTF
j_gene: TRBJ1-2
v_gene: TRBV5-1

CDR3aa: CSARDAVRGADTQYF
j_gene: TRBJ2-3
v_gene: TRBV20-1

CDR3aa: CASSLAASSYNEQFF
j_gene: TRBJ2-1
v_gene: TRBV11-2

CDR3aa: CASSPGAGEQYF
j_gene: TRBJ2-7
v_gene: TRBV11-2

CDR3aa: CASSQEFVGARGDYGYTF
j_gene: TRBJ1-2
v_gene: TRBV4-3

CDR3aa: CASSSLSGGYNEQFF
j_gene: TRBJ2-1
v_gene: TRBV11-2

CDR3aa: CASQAGGAWRQFF
j_gene: TRBJ2-1
v_gene: TRBV12-3/TRBV12-4

CDR3aa: CASSYAGTGNTQYF
j_gene: TRBJ2-3
v_gene: TRBV6-5

CDR3aa: CASTRESRDTQYF
j_gene: TRBJ2-3
v_gene: TRBV5-1

CDR3aa: CASSLGQVGNQPQHF
j_gene: TRBJ1-5
v_gene: TRBV12-3/TRBV12-4

CDR3aa: CASSVRARKNTGELFF
j_gene: TRBJ2-2
v_gene: TRBV9

CDR3aa: CASRSGQGVAREQYF
j_gene: TRBJ2-7
v_gene: TRBV28

CDR3aa: CASSEYTGRYGYTF
j_gene: TRBJ1-2
v_gene: TRBV25-1

CDR3aa: CASSLGAGGRRGEQYF
j_gene: .
v_gene: TRBV11-2

CDR3aa: CASSLGELSGNTIYF
j_gene: TRBJ1-3
v_gene: TRBV7-6

CDR3aa: CANSSGQGNEQFF
j_gene: TRBJ2-1
v_gene: TRBV5-1

CDR3aa: CASSPDLGSSTDAQYF
j_gene: TRBJ2-3
v_gene: TRBV12-3/TRBV12-4

CDR3aa: CASSIEDSNQPQHF
j_gene: TRBJ1-5
v_gene: TRBV19

CDR3aa: CASTDHPDTQYF
j_gene: TRBJ2-3
v_gene: TRBV6-2/TRBV6-3

CDR3aa: CASSLRTVITGERFF
j_gene: TRBJ2-2
v_gene: TRBV5-1

CDR3aa: CASSQEGAQYF
j_gene: TRBJ2-5
v_gene: TRBV14

CDR3aa: CASSYEGPGIQPQHF
j_gene: TRBJ1-5
v_gene: TRBV6-6

CDR3aa: CATVDRGNTEAFF
j_gene: TRBJ1-1
v_gene: TRBV24-1

CDR3aa: CASSLELPGGYTF
j_gene: TRBJ1-2
v_gene: TRBV28

CDR3aa: CAISPGQGDYGHTF
j_gene: TRBJ1-2
v_gene: TRBV10-3

CDR3aa: CASSPGGVLSEAFF
j_gene: TRBJ1-1
v_gene: TRBV27

CDR3aa: CSARKTAVLSGEQYF
j_gene: TRBJ2-5
v_gene: TRBV20-1

CDR3aa: CASSQVGLDTEAFF
j_gene: TRBJ1-1
v_gene: TRBV4-1

CDR3aa: CASSGKVVYEQYF
j_gene: TRBJ2-7
v_gene: TRBV9

CDR3aa: CASSFRVGRSGNTIYF
j_gene: TRBJ1-3
v_gene: TRBV28

CDR3aa: CASSLVRRAYEQHF
j_gene: TRBJ2-7
v_gene: TRBV5-8

CDR3aa: CASSFRYLLGDNTEAFF
j_gene: TRBJ1-1
v_gene: TRBV5-6

CDR3aa: CASSQDSGATTDTQYF
j_gene: TRBJ2-3
v_gene: TRBV4-1

CDR3aa: CASSFPARGPVDYGYTF
j_gene: TRBJ1-2
v_gene: TRBV6-6